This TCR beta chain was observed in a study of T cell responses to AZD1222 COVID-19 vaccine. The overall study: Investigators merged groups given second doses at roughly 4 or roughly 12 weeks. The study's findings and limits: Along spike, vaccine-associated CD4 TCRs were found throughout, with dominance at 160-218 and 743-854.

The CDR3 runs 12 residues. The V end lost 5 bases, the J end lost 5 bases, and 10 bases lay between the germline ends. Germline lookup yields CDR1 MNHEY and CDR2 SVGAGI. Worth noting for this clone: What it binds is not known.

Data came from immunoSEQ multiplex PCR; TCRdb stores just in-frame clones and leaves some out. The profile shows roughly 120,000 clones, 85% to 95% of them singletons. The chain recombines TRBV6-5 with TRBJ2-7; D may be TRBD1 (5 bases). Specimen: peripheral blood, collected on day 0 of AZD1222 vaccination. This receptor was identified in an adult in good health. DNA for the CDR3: TGTGCCAGCAGTCCAGGGTACGACGAGCAGTACTTC. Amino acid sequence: CASSPGYDEQYF.